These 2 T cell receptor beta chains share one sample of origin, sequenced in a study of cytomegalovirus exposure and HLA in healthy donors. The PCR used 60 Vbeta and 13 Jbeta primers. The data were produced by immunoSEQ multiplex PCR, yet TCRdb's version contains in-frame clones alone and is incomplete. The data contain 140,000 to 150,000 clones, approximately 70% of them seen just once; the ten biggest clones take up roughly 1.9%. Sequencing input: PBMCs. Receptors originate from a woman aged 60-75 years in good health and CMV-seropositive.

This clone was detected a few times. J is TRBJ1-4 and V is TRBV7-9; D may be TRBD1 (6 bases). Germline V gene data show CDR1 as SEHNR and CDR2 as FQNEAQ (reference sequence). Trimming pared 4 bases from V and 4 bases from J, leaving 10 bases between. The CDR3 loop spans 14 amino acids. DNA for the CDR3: TGTGCCAGCAGCTACGGACAGAATAATGAAAAACTGTTTTTT. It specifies CASSYGQNNEKLFF.

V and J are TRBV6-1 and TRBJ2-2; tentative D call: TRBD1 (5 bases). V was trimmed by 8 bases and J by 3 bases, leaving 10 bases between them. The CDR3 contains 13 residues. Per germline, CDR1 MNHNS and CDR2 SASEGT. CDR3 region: CASRTLDTGELFF. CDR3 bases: TGTGCCAGCCGGACACTCGACACCGGGGAGCTGTTTTTT.